These 9 T cell receptor beta chains originate from one sample sequenced in a study of early T cells in non-severe SARS-CoV-2 infection. From the 5' RACE reads, TCRdb called clonotypes with MiXCR, one entry per CDR3 protein. The data contain about 46,000 distinct CDR3 sequences, more than 4.5% of them singletons. Sequenced material: whole blood, taken at baseline. The source of these receptors is an adult who was a healthcare worker with PCR-confirmed SARS-CoV-2 infection or an uninfected control (not recorded which).

This clonotype was recorded many times. V gene TRBV10-3 combines with J gene TRBJ1-1, with 8 bases fitting TRBD1. Germline V lookup: CDR1 ENHRY, CDR2 SYGVKD. Trimming removed 6 bases from V and 1 base from J; junction bases left unmatched: 4. The CDR3 sequence is 14 residues long. This CDR3 reads CAIRKTGENTEAFF. The DNA for the CDR3 is TGTGCCATCAGAAAGACAGGGGAGAACACTGAAGCTTTCTTT.

This clonotype was counted ten times or more. V gene TRBV7-2 combines with J gene TRBJ2-6; D gene ambiguous. The CDR3 length is 16 residues. The germline V gene has CDR1 SGHTA and CDR2 FQGNSA. Trimming left V 5 bases short and J 0 bases short, with 11 bases between. CDR3 in DNA: TGTGCCAGCAGCCCGCGAGCCAGCTCTGGGGCCAACGTCCTGACTTTC. This codes for CASSPRASSGANVLTF.

This clonotype was counted many times. The V and J genes are TRBV3-1 and TRBJ1-1; TRBD1 might be the D (6 bases). Deletions cut 5 bases from V and 1 base from J, with 14 bases between. CDR1 is LGHDT and CDR2 is YNNKEL in the germline V gene (reference sequence). CDR3 size: 15 residues. CDR3 sequence reads: CASSFVGASNTEAFF. CDR3 nucleotides: TGTGCCAGCAGCTTCGTGGGGGCTTCGAACACTGAAGCTTTCTTT.

The V and J genes are TRBV28 and TRBJ2-5; 7 bases are shared with TRBD2. CDR1 and CDR2 (germline): MDHEN, SYDVKM. J lost 5 bases, V lost 8 bases, and 17 bases had no gene match. The CDR3 contains 16 residues. The CDR3 protein is CASQPHSAGRSETQYF. Written as DNA, the CDR3 is TGTGCCAGCCAACCCCATTCAGCGGGGAGGTCGGAGACCCAGTACTTC.

This clonotype showed up many times. The rearrangement joins TRBV10-2 to TRBJ1-1, with TRBD1 as a possible D gene (6 bases). CDR3 length: 14 amino acids. Germline V CDR1 and CDR2: WSHSY, SAAADI. V was clipped by 1 base and J by 5 bases, with 11 bases between them. The CDR3 nucleotides are TGCGCCAGCAGTGAGTTGGGGGGCTCAACTGAAGCTTTCTTT. It codes for CASSELGGSTEAFF.

This clonotype was detected ten times or more. The rearrangement links TRBV2 to TRBJ2-5, with TRBD2 identical over 10 bases. This CDR3 is 15 amino acids long. V was pared by 5 bases and J by 1 base, with 4 bases of the junction left unmatched. Looked up from germline, CDR1 is SNHLY and CDR2 is FYNNEI. This chain's CDR3 is CASSLAGAGQETQYF. In nucleotides, the CDR3 is TGTGCCAGCAGTCTAGCGGGAGCGGGCCAAGAGACCCAGTACTTC.

This clonotype was picked up a small number of times. This chain joins TRBV27 and TRBJ1-3; tentatively, D is TRBD1 (6 bases). V gave up 6 bases and J gave up 6 bases, with 15 bases separating them. The CDR3 totals 14 residues. Germline lookup yields CDR1 MNHEY and CDR2 SMNVEV (reference sequence). CDR3 coding DNA: TGTGCCAGCAGATTAACAGGGTCGGAAAACACCATATATTTT. The encoded protein is CASRLTGSENTIYF.

The V gene is TRBV5-1, the J gene TRBJ2-2; 8 nucleotides line up with TRBD2. The CDR3 covers 14 residues. The V segment lost 4 bases and the J segment 7 bases; nucleotides outside the gene matches: 6. Germline assignment: CDR1 SGHRS and CDR2 YFSETQ. For the CDR3, the DNA is TGCGCCAGCAGCCACGGGAGGGCAAACGGGGAGCTGTTTTTT. This sequence encodes CASSHGRANGELFF.

This clonotype was observed a handful of times. This CDR3 reads CASSESNSNQPQHF. The CDR3 DNA reads as TGTGCCAGCAGTGAAAGTAATAGCAATCAGCCCCAGCATTTT. The V call is TRBV6-1, the J call TRBJ1-5; D is undetermined. The CDR3 loop spans 14 amino acids. The germline V gene has CDR1 MNHNS and CDR2 SASEGT. The V gene lost 2 bases and the J gene lost 0 bases, with 5 bases spanning the gap.